These T cell receptor beta chains were read from a single sample in a study of blood T cell repertoires in COVID-19. Repertoires were generated with immunoSEQ multiplex PCR, while TCRdb's copy carries only in-frame clones and drops some. The sample has over 120,000 clones, roughly 84% seen once. The sequenced material came from peripheral blood. The receptors derive from a woman aged 60 to 75 with acute or convalescent COVID-19. Both conserved end residues are part of each CDR3. Each record gives: D gene, V gene, clone size, J gene, CDR3 protein, CDR3 DNA. D genes are given only for firm matches. Size is stated for part of the rows, as once, few or many counts, or as a class when the clone is expanded.

D gene: NA
V gene: TRBV27
clone size: NA
J gene: TRBJ1-6
CDR3 protein: CASRSAGENSPLHF
CDR3 DNA: TGTGCCAGTCGGTCGGCAGGTGAAAATTCACCCCTCCACTTT

D gene: TRBD1
V gene: TRBV5-1
clone size: NA
J gene: TRBJ1-1
CDR3 protein: CASTEFGQGANTEAFF
CDR3 DNA: TGCGCCAGCACCGAGTTTGGACAGGGGGCAAACACTGAAGCTTTCTTT

D gene: NA
V gene: TRBV29-1
clone size: NA
J gene: TRBJ2-7
CDR3 protein: CSATGSSYEQYF
CDR3 DNA: TGCAGCGCGACAGGCAGCTCCTACGAGCAGTACTTC

D gene: NA
V gene: TRBV28
clone size: NA
J gene: TRBJ2-7
CDR3 protein: CASSPLSRLRGEQYF
CDR3 DNA: TGTGCCAGCAGTCCCCTCTCACGACTACGAGGTGAGCAGTACTTC

D gene: TRBD1
V gene: TRBV15
clone size: NA
J gene: TRBJ1-6
CDR3 protein: CATSRDRDSPYNSPLHF
CDR3 DNA: TGTGCCACCAGCAGAGATAGGGACAGCCCTTATAATTCACCCCTCCACTTT

D gene: NA
V gene: TRBV7-9
clone size: once
J gene: TRBJ1-3
CDR3 protein: CASSLLEGNTIYF
CDR3 DNA: TGTGCCAGCAGCTTATTAGAAGGAAACACCATATATTTT

D gene: TRBD1
V gene: TRBV3-1/TRBV3-2
clone size: few
J gene: TRBJ1-2
CDR3 protein: CASSHRDRLGYTF
CDR3 DNA: TGTGCCAGCAGCCACCGGGACAGGCTGGGCTACACCTTC

D gene: TRBD2
V gene: TRBV3-1/TRBV3-2
clone size: NA
J gene: TRBJ2-3
CDR3 protein: CASSNPTEAGEDTQYF
CDR3 DNA: TGTGCCAGCAGCAACCCGACGGAAGCGGGGGAAGATACGCAGTATTTT

D gene: NA
V gene: TRBV2
clone size: few
J gene: TRBJ1-2
CDR3 protein: CASSDGAAGNYGYTF
CDR3 DNA: TGTGCCAGCAGTGATGGGGCAGCAGGAAACTATGGCTACACCTTC

D gene: TRBD1
V gene: TRBV24-1
clone size: NA
J gene: TRBJ2-6
CDR3 protein: CATSDSWTGDSGANVLTF
CDR3 DNA: TGTGCCACCAGTGATTCTTGGACAGGGGACTCTGGGGCCAACGTCCTGACTTTC

D gene: TRBD1
V gene: TRBV18
clone size: NA
J gene: TRBJ2-1
CDR3 protein: CASSPLQGADNEQFF
CDR3 DNA: TGTGCCAGCTCACCACTACAGGGGGCGGACAATGAGCAGTTCTTC

D gene: TRBD2
V gene: TRBV7-2
clone size: NA
J gene: TRBJ2-1
CDR3 protein: CASSLNGGWASGRSEQFF
CDR3 DNA: TGTGCCAGCAGCTTAAATGGGGGGTGGGCTAGCGGGAGGAGTGAGCAGTTCTTC

D gene: NA
V gene: TRBV10-2
clone size: NA
J gene: TRBJ1-5
CDR3 protein: CASSEMAGTNQPQHF
CDR3 DNA: TGCGCCAGCAGCGAGATGGCCGGGACAAATCAGCCCCAGCATTTT

D gene: NA
V gene: TRBV28
clone size: NA
J gene: TRBJ1-2
CDR3 protein: CASIEGSKGYTF
CDR3 DNA: TGTGCCAGCATTGAGGGCAGTAAGGGCTACACCTTC

D gene: TRBD1
V gene: TRBV9
clone size: NA
J gene: TRBJ2-5
CDR3 protein: CASSVGQGAGETQYF
CDR3 DNA: TGTGCCAGCAGCGTAGGCCAGGGGGCTGGCGAGACCCAGTACTTC

D gene: NA
V gene: TRBV20-1
clone size: NA
J gene: TRBJ2-7
CDR3 protein: CSATEAYEQYF
CDR3 DNA: TGCAGTGCAACTGAGGCCTACGAGCAGTACTTC

D gene: NA
V gene: TRBV11-3
clone size: NA
J gene: TRBJ1-1
CDR3 protein: CASSPTGYDTEAFF
CDR3 DNA: TGTGCCAGCAGCCCTACAGGGTACGACACTGAAGCTTTCTTT

D gene: TRBD2
V gene: TRBV9
clone size: NA
J gene: TRBJ2-1
CDR3 protein: CASSPWGTSGPKQFF
CDR3 DNA: TGTGCCAGCAGCCCGTGGGGGACTAGCGGACCGAAGCAGTTCTTC

D gene: NA
V gene: TRBV28
clone size: NA
J gene: TRBJ2-1
CDR3 protein: CASAGKGYNEQFF
CDR3 DNA: TGTGCCAGCGCAGGGAAGGGATACAATGAGCAGTTCTTC

D gene: NA
V gene: TRBV30
clone size: NA
J gene: TRBJ2-5
CDR3 protein: CAWSPSLETQYF
CDR3 DNA: TGTGCCTGGAGTCCTAGCCTGGAGACCCAGTACTTC

D gene: NA
V gene: TRBV5-8
clone size: NA
J gene: TRBJ1-6
CDR3 protein: CASSLGGRAFSSPLHF
CDR3 DNA: TGTGCCAGCAGCTTGGGTGGCAGGGCATTCAGTTCACCCCTCCACTTT

D gene: NA
V gene: TRBV2
clone size: NA
J gene: TRBJ2-7
CDR3 protein: CASSSLVSYEQYF
CDR3 DNA: TGTGCCAGCAGTTCGCTAGTGTCCTACGAGCAGTACTTC

D gene: NA
V gene: TRBV9
clone size: NA
J gene: TRBJ1-1
CDR3 protein: CASSVEAGAEAFF
CDR3 DNA: TGTGCCAGCAGCGTAGAGGCGGGCGCTGAAGCTTTCTTT

D gene: NA
V gene: TRBV7-3
clone size: NA
J gene: TRBJ2-1
CDR3 protein: CASSLSTYNEQFF
CDR3 DNA: TGTGCCAGCAGCTTAAGTACTTACAATGAGCAGTTCTTC

D gene: NA
V gene: TRBV5-4
clone size: NA
J gene: TRBJ2-7
CDR3 protein: CASSDSSYEQYF
CDR3 DNA: TGTGCCAGCAGCGATAGCTCCTACGAGCAGTACTTC

D gene: NA
V gene: TRBV10-3
clone size: few
J gene: TRBJ1-2
CDR3 protein: CAISESRENGYTF
CDR3 DNA: TGTGCCATCAGTGAGTCGCGGGAAAATGGCTACACCTTC

D gene: NA
V gene: TRBV6-6
clone size: NA
J gene: TRBJ1-5
CDR3 protein: CASIPGAYSNQPQHF
CDR3 DNA: TGTGCCAGCATCCCCGGTGCGTATAGCAATCAGCCCCAGCATTTT

D gene: NA
V gene: TRBV7-9
clone size: NA
J gene: TRBJ1-2
CDR3 protein: CASSLGGHNYGYTF
CDR3 DNA: TGTGCCAGCAGCTTAGGGGGACACAACTATGGCTACACCTTC

D gene: NA
V gene: TRBV7-3
clone size: NA
J gene: TRBJ2-1
CDR3 protein: CASSLNLGDEQFF
CDR3 DNA: TGTGCCAGCAGCTTAAATCTAGGGGATGAGCAGTTCTTC

D gene: NA
V gene: TRBV5-4
clone size: NA
J gene: TRBJ2-5
CDR3 protein: CASSPRDSVGETQYF
CDR3 DNA: TGTGCCAGCAGCCCGCGGGACAGCGTAGGAGAGACCCAGTACTTC

D gene: TRBD1
V gene: TRBV29-1
clone size: NA
J gene: TRBJ2-1
CDR3 protein: CSVGQGEGEQFF
CDR3 DNA: TGCAGCGTTGGACAGGGGGAGGGTGAGCAGTTCTTC

D gene: NA
V gene: TRBV28
clone size: NA
J gene: TRBJ2-2
CDR3 protein: CASANTGELFF
CDR3 DNA: TGTGCCTCCGCGAACACCGGGGAGCTGTTTTTT

D gene: TRBD2
V gene: TRBV24-1
clone size: NA
J gene: TRBJ2-1
CDR3 protein: CATSDPMTSGSGSYNEQFF
CDR3 DNA: TGTGCCACCAGTGATCCGATGACTAGCGGGAGCGGCTCCTACAATGAGCAGTTCTTC

D gene: NA
V gene: TRBV10-3
clone size: NA
J gene: TRBJ2-7
CDR3 protein: CAISDPGRGDAYEQYF
CDR3 DNA: TGTGCCATCAGTGATCCAGGGAGGGGGGATGCATACGAGCAGTACTTC

D gene: TRBD1
V gene: TRBV5-1
clone size: NA
J gene: TRBJ2-7
CDR3 protein: CASSLDMTGGFNEQYF
CDR3 DNA: TGCGCCAGCAGCTTAGATATGACAGGGGGCTTCAACGAGCAGTACTTC

D gene: TRBD2
V gene: TRBV28
clone size: few
J gene: TRBJ2-1
CDR3 protein: CASSPGVAGNNEQFF
CDR3 DNA: TGTGCCAGCAGTCCCGGGGTAGCGGGAAACAATGAGCAGTTCTTC

D gene: TRBD1
V gene: TRBV7-2
clone size: once
J gene: TRBJ2-3
CDR3 protein: CASSLFRTGGDTQYF
CDR3 DNA: TGTGCCAGCAGCTTATTCCGCACAGGGGGAGATACGCAGTATTTT

D gene: TRBD2
V gene: TRBV2
clone size: NA
J gene: TRBJ2-2
CDR3 protein: CASSALAGHTGELFF
CDR3 DNA: TGTGCCAGCAGCGCCTTAGCGGGACACACCGGGGAGCTGTTTTTT

D gene: TRBD1
V gene: TRBV9
clone size: NA
J gene: TRBJ1-2
CDR3 protein: CASSVEATGNYGYTF
CDR3 DNA: TGTGCCAGCAGCGTAGAGGCGACAGGGAACTATGGCTACACCTTC

D gene: NA
V gene: TRBV3-1/TRBV3-2
clone size: NA
J gene: TRBJ2-7
CDR3 protein: CASSQDTGLPYEQYF
CDR3 DNA: TGTGCCAGCAGCCAGGATACAGGACTACCTTACGAGCAGTACTTC

D gene: TRBD2
V gene: TRBV6-1
clone size: NA
J gene: TRBJ2-7
CDR3 protein: CASRATSGRSYEQYF
CDR3 DNA: TGTGCCAGCAGAGCGACTAGCGGGAGGTCCTACGAGCAGTACTTC

D gene: NA
V gene: TRBV5-4
clone size: NA
J gene: TRBJ2-1
CDR3 protein: CASSLVGANEQFF
CDR3 DNA: TGTGCCAGCAGCTTGGTGGGAGCCAATGAGCAGTTCTTC

D gene: NA
V gene: TRBV30
clone size: few
J gene: TRBJ1-5
CDR3 protein: CAWSGSSVYQPQHF
CDR3 DNA: TGTGCCTGGAGTGGAAGTAGCGTTTATCAGCCCCAGCATTTT

D gene: NA
V gene: TRBV10-2
clone size: NA
J gene: TRBJ1-4
CDR3 protein: CASSSAGWEKLFF
CDR3 DNA: TGCGCCAGCAGCAGTGCAGGGTGGGAAAAACTGTTTTTT

D gene: NA
V gene: TRBV7-2
clone size: once
J gene: TRBJ1-1
CDR3 protein: CASSSYMNTEAFF
CDR3 DNA: TGTGCCAGCAGCTCCTATATGAACACTGAAGCTTTCTTT

D gene: NA
V gene: TRBV7-7
clone size: NA
J gene: TRBJ2-3
CDR3 protein: CASSPAPGLITDTQYF
CDR3 DNA: TGTGCCAGCAGCCCAGCCCCGGGACTCATCACAGATACGCAGTATTTT

D gene: TRBD1
V gene: TRBV3-1/TRBV3-2
clone size: NA
J gene: TRBJ2-2
CDR3 protein: CASSQPGQDIANTGELFF
CDR3 DNA: TGTGCCAGCAGCCAACCAGGACAGGACATCGCGAACACCGGGGAGCTGTTTTTT

D gene: NA
V gene: TRBV5-6
clone size: NA
J gene: TRBJ2-3
CDR3 protein: CASSLRGSSTDTQYF
CDR3 DNA: TGTGCCAGCAGCTTGCGCGGGTCTAGCACAGATACGCAGTATTTT

D gene: TRBD2
V gene: TRBV4-1
clone size: NA
J gene: TRBJ2-7
CDR3 protein: CASCRLADSLYDEQYF
CDR3 DNA: TGCGCCAGCTGTCGACTAGCGGACTCCCTTTATGACGAGCAGTACTTC

D gene: NA
V gene: TRBV29-1
clone size: NA
J gene: TRBJ2-6
CDR3 protein: CSVVLESGANVLTF
CDR3 DNA: TGCAGCGTTGTTCTCGAGTCTGGGGCCAACGTCCTGACTTTC

D gene: NA
V gene: TRBV12-3/TRBV12-4
clone size: NA
J gene: TRBJ2-3
CDR3 protein: CASFGAWSDTQYF
CDR3 DNA: TGTGCCAGCTTTGGGGCTTGGTCAGATACGCAGTATTTT

D gene: TRBD1
V gene: TRBV7-9
clone size: NA
J gene: TRBJ2-7
CDR3 protein: CASSGGQGPYEQYF
CDR3 DNA: TGTGCCAGCAGCGGGGGACAGGGTCCCTACGAGCAGTACTTC

D gene: TRBD1
V gene: TRBV7-3
clone size: NA
J gene: TRBJ1-1
CDR3 protein: CASSSAGTANTEAFF
CDR3 DNA: TGTGCCAGCAGCTCTGCCGGGACAGCTAACACTGAAGCTTTCTTT

D gene: TRBD1
V gene: TRBV24-1
clone size: NA
J gene: TRBJ2-2
CDR3 protein: CATMEDRAVAGELFF
CDR3 DNA: TGTGCCACCATGGAGGACAGGGCAGTCGCCGGGGAGCTGTTTTTT

D gene: NA
V gene: TRBV27
clone size: NA
J gene: TRBJ2-1
CDR3 protein: CASSTSRVSSYNEQFF
CDR3 DNA: TGTGCCAGCAGCACCTCCCGTGTGAGCTCCTACAATGAGCAGTTCTTC

D gene: NA
V gene: TRBV6-4
clone size: NA
J gene: TRBJ1-1
CDR3 protein: CASRLEGGTEAFF
CDR3 DNA: TGTGCCAGTCGTTTGGAAGGGGGCACTGAAGCTTTCTTT

D gene: NA
V gene: TRBV5-1
clone size: once
J gene: TRBJ2-7
CDR3 protein: CASSLDLFGEQYF
CDR3 DNA: TGCGCCAGCAGCTTGGATTTATTCGGCGAGCAGTACTTC

D gene: NA
V gene: TRBV28
clone size: NA
J gene: TRBJ2-5
CDR3 protein: CASSQGDSQETQYF
CDR3 DNA: TGTGCCAGCAGCCAAGGAGACAGCCAAGAGACCCAGTACTTC

D gene: TRBD2
V gene: TRBV5-4
clone size: NA
J gene: TRBJ2-1
CDR3 protein: CASSLGREPLYNEQFF
CDR3 DNA: TGTGCCAGCAGCTTGGGGCGGGAGCCGTTGTACAATGAGCAGTTCTTC